Below are 30 T cell receptor beta chains sequenced from a single sample in a study of T cells in Graves' hyperthyroidism and ophthalmopathy. Amplified TCR beta CDR3 regions came from RNA transcripts. The HTBI primer set was used in a first-round RT-PCR of the TCR CDR3. TCRdb independently ran MiXCR on the multiplex PCR reads; one entry per CDR3 protein. Of more than 500,000 distinct CDR3 sequences listed, about 43% are singletons. Sequencing input: peripheral blood or thyroid tissue (not recorded which). Every receptor here comes from an adult woman with Graves' disease, either hyperthyroidism or ophthalmopathy (not recorded which).

This clonotype was picked up many times. A read error may account for a junction end that differs from germline. This chain connects TRBV2 to TRBJ2-7, with a weak D call TRBD2 (6 bases). Germline CDR1 SNHLY, CDR2 FYNNEI. The CDR3 totals 11 residues. CDR3: CASRDITRGNF. As DNA, the CDR3 is TGTGCCAGCAGGGACATCACCCGCGGGAACTTC. The full variable domain, rest sourced from reference TRBV2 and TRBJ2-7, is EPEVTQTPSHQVTQMGQEVILRCVPISNHLYFYWYRQILGQKVEFLVSFYNNEISEKSEIFDDQFSVERPDGSNFTLKIRSTKLEDSAMYFCASRDITRGNFGPGTRLTVT.

As regards this clonotype: This CDR3 fails to terminate in the conserved phenylalanine or tryptophan, so it likely reflects a read error. It is unclear where the CDR3 begins or ends on the DNA, so no DNA is shown, and the CDR3 is as TCRdb lists it. The gene calls are TRBV10-3 and TRBJ1-3; the table's TRBD1 call for D was not verified on the DNA. CDR1 is ENHRY and CDR2 is SYGVKD in the germline V gene. The CDR3 extends over 12 residues, inclusive of both ends. Here the CDR3 reads CAISPGTGTGDT.

V is TRBV10-3 and J is TRBJ1-2, with TRBD1 matching 8 bases. Germline V gene data show CDR1 as ENHRY and CDR2 as SYGVKD. V shed 4 bases, J shed 4 bases, and the junction held 11 bases outside the gene matches. The CDR3 covers 16 residues. This CDR3 reads CAISGRQGQDPYGYTF. In nucleotides, the CDR3 is TGTGCCATCAGTGGACGACAGGGACAGGACCCCTATGGCTACACCTTC.

The chain employs TRBV15 and TRBJ1-1, with D possibly TRBD1 on 6 matching bases. CDR3 length: 14 amino acids. CDR1 and CDR2 from the germline V gene are LNHNV and YYDKDF (reference sequence). The V gene lost 3 bases and the J gene lost 2 bases, with 10 bases spanning the gap. The CDR3 region is CATSRGGGNTEAFF. CDR3 nucleotides: TGTGCCACCAGCAGGGGGGGGGGCAACACTGAAGCTTTCTTT.

The chain recombines TRBV20-1 with TRBJ1-1; D gene uncertain. Trimming removed 3 bases at V and 2 bases at J, with 10 bases between. Germline CDR1 reads DFQATT; CDR2 reads SNEGSKA (reference sequence). The CDR3 totals 13 residues. This chain's CDR3 is CSASNTVNTEAFF. CDR3 bases: TGCAGTGCTAGTAACACGGTCAACACTGAAGCTTTCTTT.

This clonotype was detected many times. This rearrangement joins TRBV19 to TRBJ1-5; a possible D gene is TRBD1 (5 bases). There are 12 residues in the CDR3. Trimming took 3 bases from V and 7 from J, leaving 7 bases between them. The germline gives CDR1 LNHDA, CDR2 SQIVND (reference sequence). This CDR3 is CASSMRDQPQHF. DNA for the CDR3: TGTGCCAGTAGTATGCGGGACCAGCCCCAGCATTTT. Complete variable domain (other parts from reference TRBV19 and TRBJ1-5): DGGITQSPKYLFRKEGQNVTLSCEQNLNHDAMYWYRQDPGQGLRLIYYSQIVNDFQKGDIAEGYSVSREKKESFPLTVTSAQKNPTAFYLCASSMRDQPQHFGDGTRLSIL.

DNA for the CDR3: TGTGCCAGCTCCCCCGGGACAGGGCGGGGGTACACCGGGGAGCTGTTTTTT. This translates into CASSPGTGRGYTGELFF. The rearrangement joins TRBV2 to TRBJ2-2, with TRBD1 matching over 9 bases. Looked up from germline, CDR1 is SNHLY and CDR2 is FYNNEI. The CDR3 contains 17 residues. Trimming removed 8 bases from V and 3 bases from J; junction bases left unmatched: 13.

In this sample, this clonotype turned up a few times. The chain employs TRBV18 and TRBJ1-5, with 8 nucleotides matching TRBD1. The ends lost 0 bases at V and 1 base at J; junction bases unmatched: 2. CDR1 and CDR2 from the germline V gene are KGHSH and LQKENI. The CDR3 length is 16 residues. CDR3 DNA: TGTGCCAGCTCACCACCCGGGACAGGAAGCAATCAGCCCCAGCATTTT. It encodes CASSPPGTGSNQPQHF.

The chain employs TRBV29-1 and TRBJ1-2; 7 bases agree with TRBD1. Germline CDR1 SQVTM, CDR2 ANQGSEA. With V trimmed by 4 bases and J by 2 bases, 4 bases remained unmatched. This CDR3 has 13 amino acids. CDR3 nucleotides: TGCAGCGTTGGACAGGGCTACAACTATGGCTACACCTTC. Translated, it gives CSVGQGYNYGYTF.

The V and J genes are TRBV20-1 and TRBJ1-1; D unresolved. In germline, CDR1 is DFQATT, CDR2 SNEGSKA (reference sequence). There are 12 residues in the CDR3. V was cut by 6 bases and J by 4 bases, with 12 bases left in between. CDR3 DNA sequence: TGCAGTGCCCAAGGGCCACCCACTGAAGCTTTCTTT. The encoded protein is CSAQGPPTEAFF.

V is TRBV7-2 and J is TRBJ1-2, with D tentatively TRBD1 (6 bases). V was shortened by 5 bases and J by 2 bases, with 15 bases between the two germline ends. The CDR3 has 15 residues. CDR1 is SGHTA, CDR2 FQGNSA, per germline. CDR3 sequence (DNA): TGTGCCAGCAGCCTGGACTCAAGGGGGAACTATGGCTACACCTTC. It specifies CASSLDSRGNYGYTF.

The rearrangement joins TRBV2 to TRBJ1-1, with 8 positions matching TRBD1. V shed 8 bases and J 6 bases; nucleotides not matched to a gene: 14. This CDR3 contains 15 residues. Germline V gene sequence: CDR1 SNHLY, CDR2 FYNNEI. The CDR3 loop reads CASYSSPGQGPEAFF. In DNA form, the CDR3 reads TGTGCCAGCTACTCCTCTCCTGGACAGGGTCCTGAAGCTTTCTTT.

At least ten counts were recorded for this clonotype. The chain links TRBV5-1 to TRBJ2-7, with D possibly being TRBD2 (6 bases). CDR1 and CDR2 (germline): SGHRS, YFSETQ. V dropped 0 bases and J dropped 3 bases, with 13 bases sitting between them. The CDR3 has 15 residues. This chain's CDR3 is CASSLGADGGYEQYF. The CDR3 bases are TGCGCCAGCAGCTTGGGCGCAGACGGGGGCTACGAGCAGTACTTC. Supplemented by reference TRBV5-1 and TRBJ2-7, the full variable domain reads KAGVTQTPRYLIKTRGQQVTLSCSPISGHRSVSWYQQTPGQGLQFLFEYFSETQRNKGNFPGRFSGRQFSNSRSEMNVSTLELGDSALYLCASSLGADGGYEQYFGPGTRLTVT.

The V call is TRBV5-1, the J call TRBJ1-2; D is possibly TRBD1 (6 bases). Trimming shortened V by 2 bases and J by 9 bases, and 14 bases separated the two germline ends. CDR1 and CDR2 from the germline V gene are SGHRS and YFSETQ. There are 13 residues in the CDR3. CDR3 sequence: CASSFPWGQSYTF. The CDR3 nucleotides are TGCGCCAGCAGCTTTCCTTGGGGGCAGAGCTACACCTTC.

The rearrangement joins TRBV7-2 to TRBJ1-2; the D gene is possibly TRBD1 (6 bases). Trimming pared 5 bases from V and 8 bases from J, leaving 12 bases between. The CDR3 is made up of 12 amino acids. Germline V gene lookup returns CDR1 SGHTA and CDR2 FQGNSA. CDR3 amino acids: CASSQEGGGYTF. The DNA of the CDR3 is TGTGCCAGCAGCCAGGAAGGGGGAGGCTACACCTTC.

This clonotype appeared many times. The chain links TRBV29-1 to TRBJ1-2; D uncertain. Trimming removed 8 bases from V and 0 bases from J, with 10 bases in between. Per germline, CDR1 SQVTM and CDR2 ANQGSEA. The CDR3 totals 12 residues. In DNA, the CDR3 is TGCAGCTCCTTTAGGCCTAACTATGGCTACACCTTC. Its protein product is CSSFRPNYGYTF.

This clonotype was found many times. The gene calls are TRBV6-1 and TRBJ2-2; D might be TRBD2 (5 bases). The length of the CDR3 is 16 residues. The germline V and J ends were trimmed by 2 bases and 3 bases, with 13 bases remaining between them. Germline CDR1 reads MNHNS; CDR2 reads SASEGT. CDR3 residues: CASSEYEQRYTGELFF. The CDR3 DNA reads as TGTGCCAGCAGTGAATACGAACAGCGGTACACCGGGGAGCTGTTTTTT.

In this sample, this clonotype turned up many times. The rearrangement links TRBV28 to TRBJ2-5; D call uncertain. Between the trimmed V and J ends, which lost 6 bases and 0 bases, there was a span of 8 bases. Looked up from germline, CDR1 is MDHEN and CDR2 is SYDVKM. The length of the CDR3 is 13 residues. The CDR3 coding sequence is TGTGCCAGCAGCCCCGTGTACCAAGAGACCCAGTACTTC. Its translation is CASSPVYQETQYF.

This clonotype occurred once. This sequence joins TRBV10-2 and TRBJ1-2; tentatively, D is TRBD1 (6 bases). The CDR3 is 15 amino acids. With 6 bases removed from V and 1 base from J, the gap between germline ends came to 15 bases. Per the germline V gene, CDR1 is WSHSY and CDR2 is SAAADI. The DNA for the CDR3 is TGCGCCAGCAGGTCTCACAGGGACAATAACTATGGCTACACCTTC. Translating it yields CASRSHRDNNYGYTF.

This sequence joins TRBV12-3 or TRBV12-4 and TRBJ2-5; D is unresolved. Trimming took off 8 bases at V and 4 bases at J, with 14 bases between the two ends. The CDR3 loop spans 13 amino acids. CDR3 sequence reads: CASYPGLGETQYF. DNA of the CDR3: TGTGCCAGCTACCCTGGCCTAGGAGAGACCCAGTACTTC.

The chain joins TRBV2 to TRBJ1-1; 12 bases agree with TRBD1. Germline V gene sequence: CDR1 SNHLY, CDR2 FYNNEI. After removal of 4 bases from V and 11 bases from J, the junction contained 8 bases not matched to a gene. CDR3 length equals 14 residues. The CDR3: CASSAGTGGVGAFF. The DNA for the CDR3 is TGTGCCAGCAGTGCAGGGACAGGGGGCGTAGGGGCTTTCTTT.

This chain joins TRBV7-2 and TRBJ2-5, with 12 bases matching TRBD2. Germline CDR1 SGHTA, CDR2 FQGNSA. This CDR3 region has 17 residues. V shed 5 bases, J shed 5 bases, and the junction held 12 bases outside the gene matches. In DNA form, the CDR3 reads TGTGCCAGCAGCACCCATCCGACTAGCGGGAGATGGGAGACCCAGTACTTC. Translated, it gives CASSTHPTSGRWETQYF. Based on the CDR3 plus reference TRBV7-2 and TRBJ2-5, the full variable domain is GAGVSQSPSNKVTEKGKDVELRCDPISGHTALYWYRQSLGQGLEFLIYFQGNSAPDKSGLPSDRFSAERTGGSVSTLTIQRTQQEDSAVYLCASSTHPTSGRWETQYFGPGTRLLVL.

This clonotype was detected a few times. V gene TRBV25-1 combines with J gene TRBJ2-7; D is perhaps TRBD1 (6 bases). Trimming left V 6 bases short and J 6 bases short, with 15 bases between. Per the germline V gene, CDR1 is MGHDK and CDR2 is SYGVNS. The CDR3 extends over 13 amino acids. For the CDR3, the DNA is TGTGCCAGCAGGAACAGGGTAATTCGCGAGCAGTACTTC. Amino acids: CASRNRVIREQYF.

CDR3 coding DNA: TGTGCCAGCAGTCTTTACGAGGGTTGGTCGGGACAGGAAGATTACGAGCAGTACTTC. Its translation: CASSLYEGWSGQEDYEQYF. The chain links TRBV13 to TRBJ2-7, with 8 positions matching TRBD1. Germline V gene data show CDR1 as PRHDT and CDR2 as FYEKMQ (reference sequence). The CDR3 totals 19 residues. The V and J ends lost 6 bases and 4 bases, in that order; junction bases with no gene match: 23.

This clonotype was observed once. At one end the junction does not follow the germline gene, possibly because of a read error. This chain connects TRBV2 to TRBJ1-4, with D possibly TRBD1 on 5 matching bases. The length of the CDR3 is 18 residues. In germline, CDR1 is SNHLY, CDR2 FYNNEI. The CDR3 bases are TGTGCCAGCAGGGAAGAGGGGAGGGCGGGAGCAACTAATGAAAAACTGTTTTTT. Its protein is CASREEGRAGATNEKLFF. The full variable domain, rest sourced from reference TRBV2 and TRBJ1-4, is EPEVTQTPSHQVTQMGQEVILRCVPISNHLYFYWYRQILGQKVEFLVSFYNNEISEKSEIFDDQFSVERPDGSNFTLKIRSTKLEDSAMYFCASREEGRAGATNEKLFFGSGTQLSVL.

The chain links TRBV2 to TRBJ2-7; a weak D match, TRBD2 (5 bases). Germline CDR1 reads SNHLY; CDR2 reads FYNNEI. Trimming took off 3 bases at V and 5 bases at J, with 11 bases between the two ends. The CDR3 runs 13 residues. CDR3 bases: TGTGCCAGCAGTGATTCGGACGGGAACGAGCAGTACTTC. Its translation: CASSDSDGNEQYF.

The sample holds a few counts of this clonotype. The rearrangement joins TRBV6-2 or TRBV6-3 to TRBJ2-7; D is unclear. The length of the CDR3 is 12 residues. Per the germline V gene, CDR1 is MNHEY and CDR2 is SVGEGT. V lost 2 bases and J 4 bases, leaving 6 bases between the germline ends. The CDR3 DNA is TGTGCCAGCAGTTACGGTCAGTACGAGCAGTACTTC. Translating gives CASSYGQYEQYF.

Ten or more counts support this clonotype. The gene calls are TRBV11-2 and TRBJ2-7; D is unresolved. V lost 3 bases and J lost 5, with 11 bases in between. This CDR3 spans 13 amino acids. Germline CDR1 and CDR2: SGHAT and FQNNGV. CDR3 residues: CASSFHFGDEQYF. CDR3 DNA: TGTGCCAGCAGCTTCCATTTTGGTGACGAGCAGTACTTC.

A word on this clonotype: The germline gene is not matched at one end of the junction; a read error may be the cause. This rearrangement joins TRBV5-1 to TRBJ2-6; perhaps TRBD2 as D (6 bases). In germline, CDR1 is SGHRS, CDR2 YFSETQ. CDR3 length: 19 amino acids. The CDR3 is CASSLVPTGEAPGANILTF. CDR3 nucleotides: TGCGCCAGCAGCTTGGTCCCCACGGGGGAGGCTCCCGGGGCCAACATCCTGACTTTC.

The chain is built from TRBV6-6 and TRBJ1-2; unclear D gene. Trimming pared 5 bases from V and 9 bases from J, leaving 10 bases between. Germline lookup yields CDR1 MNHNY and CDR2 SVGAGI (reference sequence). The CDR3 contains 11 residues. The CDR3 DNA reads TGTGCCAGCAGTCCGACCGCGAGCTACACCTTC. Translating gives CASSPTASYTF.